This T cell receptor (beta chain) was found in a study of beta chain features in type 1 diabetes. Staining for CD45RO/CCR7/CD25/CD127/CD95/CD27 allowed sorting of CD4+ naive, central memory, regulatory and stem cell-like memory cells. Study-wide points: Insertions at VDJ junctions were less frequent in type 1 diabetes patients. These patients also deleted more nucleotides at the same junctions.

The sequenced template was cDNA made from the entire isolated RNA. TCRdb's table, derived via immunoSEQ multiplex PCR, lists solely in-frame clones and lacks some. Of 450,000 to 550,000 clones detected, roughly 31% appear once; the ten largest clones hold around 0.065%. Trimming removed 10 bases from V and 1 base from J, with 10 bases in between. CDR3 length: 12 amino acids. Germline V gene lookup returns CDR1 MDHEN and CDR2 SYDVKM. This clone was detected a few times. Its cognate antigen is unknown. The chain carries TRBV28 and TRBJ1-1; D unclear. The sample consisted of naive CD4+ T cells from blood. This sequence was found in a young man in good health. CDR3 coding DNA: TGTGCCACCCTCCGGGGGAACACTGAAGCTTTCTTT. Encoded protein: CATLRGNTEAFF.